Following are 3 T cell receptor beta chains from one sample sequenced in a study of response to subunit inactivated influenza vaccine. TCRdb processed the RT-PCR reads anew with MiXCR; each CDR3 protein has one entry. Among about 520,000 distinct CDR3 sequences listed, 25% were seen once. Sequenced here: CD4+ T cells sorted from PBMCs, sampled roughly 5 days after vaccination. The receptors were gathered from a man between 50 and 59 years old who received an inactivated influenza vaccine.

The V and J genes are TRBV7-3 and TRBJ2-1, with D perhaps matching TRBD2 (5 bases). The CDR3 has 15 residues. Germline CDR1 and CDR2: SGHTA and FQGTGA. Trimming left V 6 bases short and J 5 bases short, with 17 bases between. Written as DNA, the CDR3 is TGTGCCAGCAGGCCTAGCTCCCTAAGCCACAATGAGCAGTTCTTC. This codes for CASRPSSLSHNEQFF.

The genes are TRBV29-1 and TRBJ2-5, with no clear D. This CDR3 contains 11 residues. Per the germline V gene, CDR1 is SQVTM and CDR2 is ANQGSEA. The CDR3 spells CSGWYQETQYF. CDR3 DNA sequence: TGCTCCGGATGGTACCAAGAGACCCAGTACTTC.

The chain uses TRBV6-2 or TRBV6-3 and TRBJ2-1; D tentatively fits TRBD1 or TRBD2 (6 bases each). The CDR3 sequence is 15 residues long. Germline CDR1 MNHEY, CDR2 SVGEGT. V dropped 6 bases and J dropped 5 bases, with 17 bases sitting between them. Here the CDR3 reads CASSRGGWRDNEQFF. CDR3 DNA: TGTGCCAGCAGCCGAGGGGGTTGGAGGGACAATGAGCAGTTCTTC.